Listed below are T cell receptor beta chains from one sample, sequenced in a study of cytomegalovirus exposure and HLA in healthy donors. Repertoires were generated with immunoSEQ multiplex PCR, while TCRdb's copy carries only in-frame clones and drops some. The sample has about 200,000 clones; 86% are singletons. Sequenced sample: PBMCs. These receptors originate from a woman between 25 and 40 years old in good health and CMV-seronegative. CDR3s include the opening cysteine and the closing phenylalanine or tryptophan. A D gene is named only where the DNA matches it firmly. Clone size is given for some rows only: seen once, a few or many times, or a class if the clone is expanded.

d_call: TRBD1
v_call: TRBV6-1
j_call: TRBJ2-5
clone_size: NA
cdr3_aa: CASSLDRDETQYF
cdr3_nt: TGTGCCAGCAGCCTCGACAGGGATGAGACCCAGTACTTC

d_call: TRBD2
v_call: TRBV4-1
j_call: TRBJ2-1
clone_size: NA
cdr3_aa: CASSQREFREVYNEQFF
cdr3_nt: TGCGCCAGCAGCCAAAGGGAGTTCCGGGAGGTATACAATGAGCAGTTCTTC

d_call: NA
v_call: TRBV10-3
j_call: TRBJ2-2
clone_size: NA
cdr3_aa: CANKGGNTGELFF
cdr3_nt: TGTGCCAACAAAGGGGGAAACACCGGGGAGCTGTTTTTT

d_call: NA
v_call: TRBV6-1
j_call: TRBJ2-7
clone_size: NA
cdr3_aa: CASSEGLSYEQYF
cdr3_nt: TGTGCCAGCAGTGAAGGCCTATCCTACGAGCAGTACTTC

d_call: TRBD2
v_call: TRBV2
j_call: TRBJ2-2
clone_size: NA
cdr3_aa: CASSERGASGRGVAGELFF
cdr3_nt: TGTGCCAGCAGTGAAAGAGGGGCTAGCGGGAGAGGGGTCGCCGGGGAGCTGTTTTTT

d_call: NA
v_call: TRBV10-3
j_call: TRBJ2-6
clone_size: NA
cdr3_aa: CAISTEDRGANVLTF
cdr3_nt: TGTGCCATCAGTACAGAAGATAGAGGGGCCAACGTCCTGACTTTC

d_call: NA
v_call: TRBV7-9
j_call: TRBJ2-1
clone_size: NA
cdr3_aa: CASSLGTGSNEQFF
cdr3_nt: TGTGCCAGCAGCTTAGGAACAGGGAGTAATGAGCAGTTCTTC

d_call: NA
v_call: TRBV19
j_call: TRBJ1-2
clone_size: NA
cdr3_aa: CASSTQGGYTF
cdr3_nt: TGTGCCAGTAGTACTCAGGGGGGCTACACCTTC

d_call: NA
v_call: TRBV14
j_call: TRBJ1-1
clone_size: NA
cdr3_aa: CASSLLMNTEAFF
cdr3_nt: TGTGCCAGCAGCCTACTTATGAACACTGAAGCTTTCTTT

d_call: TRBD2
v_call: TRBV19
j_call: TRBJ2-2
clone_size: NA
cdr3_aa: CASSMNPGLAAHTGELFF
cdr3_nt: TGTGCCAGTAGTATGAACCCCGGACTAGCGGCCCACACCGGGGAGCTGTTTTTT

d_call: TRBD2
v_call: TRBV30
j_call: TRBJ2-1
clone_size: NA
cdr3_aa: CAWIKSGGAGEQFF
cdr3_nt: TGTGCCTGGATTAAAAGCGGGGGGGCCGGTGAGCAGTTCTTC

d_call: TRBD2
v_call: TRBV11-3
j_call: TRBJ2-1
clone_size: NA
cdr3_aa: CASSLGTTSGGANEQFF
cdr3_nt: TGTGCCAGCAGCTTAGGGACTACTAGCGGGGGGGCAAATGAGCAGTTCTTC

d_call: TRBD2
v_call: TRBV2
j_call: TRBJ2-3
clone_size: NA
cdr3_aa: CASSELAGLADTQYF
cdr3_nt: TGTGCCAGCAGTGAACTAGCGGGCCTAGCAGATACGCAGTATTTT

d_call: TRBD1
v_call: TRBV13
j_call: TRBJ2-7
clone_size: NA
cdr3_aa: CASSSIHRGYSYEQYF
cdr3_nt: TGTGCCAGCAGCTCCATCCACAGGGGATACTCCTACGAGCAGTACTTC

d_call: TRBD2
v_call: TRBV11-3
j_call: TRBJ2-1
clone_size: NA
cdr3_aa: CASSSSGSYNEQFF
cdr3_nt: TGTGCCAGCAGCTCTAGCGGTTCCTACAATGAGCAGTTCTTC

d_call: TRBD2
v_call: TRBV5-1
j_call: TRBJ2-7
clone_size: few
cdr3_aa: CASSLEVAGADEQYF
cdr3_nt: TGCGCCAGCAGCTTGGAGGTAGCGGGAGCAGACGAGCAGTACTTC

d_call: NA
v_call: TRBV27
j_call: TRBJ2-7
clone_size: NA
cdr3_aa: CASSFVQGIYEQYF
cdr3_nt: TGTGCCAGCAGTTTTGTACAGGGTATCTACGAGCAGTACTTC

d_call: NA
v_call: TRBV2
j_call: TRBJ1-5
clone_size: NA
cdr3_aa: CASTGEQPQHF
cdr3_nt: TGTGCCAGCACCGGGGAGCAGCCCCAGCATTTT

d_call: NA
v_call: TRBV9
j_call: TRBJ2-7
clone_size: once
cdr3_aa: CASSVLASSYEQYF
cdr3_nt: TGTGCCAGCAGCGTACTCGCCAGCTCCTACGAGCAGTACTTC

d_call: TRBD1
v_call: TRBV6-1
j_call: TRBJ2-7
clone_size: NA
cdr3_aa: CASRTGQGFYEQYF
cdr3_nt: TGTGCCAGCAGGACCGGACAGGGTTTCTACGAGCAGTACTTC

d_call: TRBD2
v_call: TRBV28
j_call: TRBJ2-1
clone_size: NA
cdr3_aa: CASSQTSGAYNEQFF
cdr3_nt: TGTGCCAGCAGTCAAACTAGCGGTGCCTACAATGAGCAGTTCTTC

d_call: NA
v_call: TRBV5-1
j_call: TRBJ1-4
clone_size: NA
cdr3_aa: CASSFSEGGKLFF
cdr3_nt: TGCGCCAGCAGCTTTTCTGAGGGGGGGAAACTGTTTTTT

d_call: NA
v_call: TRBV7-9
j_call: TRBJ1-1
clone_size: few
cdr3_aa: CASSTPRGGTTEAFF
cdr3_nt: TGTGCCAGCAGCACCCCCCGCGGGGGGACCACTGAAGCTTTCTTT

d_call: TRBD1
v_call: TRBV5-1
j_call: TRBJ2-3
clone_size: NA
cdr3_aa: CASSSGQGPDTQYF
cdr3_nt: TGCGCCAGCAGCTCCGGACAGGGGCCCGATACGCAGTATTTT

d_call: TRBD1
v_call: TRBV29-1
j_call: TRBJ2-7
clone_size: NA
cdr3_aa: CSVDLGTGGSYEQYF
cdr3_nt: TGCAGCGTCGATTTAGGGACAGGGGGTTCCTACGAGCAGTACTTC

d_call: NA
v_call: TRBV6-1
j_call: TRBJ2-3
clone_size: NA
cdr3_aa: CASSEWSGDTQYF
cdr3_nt: TGTGCCAGCAGTGAATGGAGCGGAGATACGCAGTATTTT